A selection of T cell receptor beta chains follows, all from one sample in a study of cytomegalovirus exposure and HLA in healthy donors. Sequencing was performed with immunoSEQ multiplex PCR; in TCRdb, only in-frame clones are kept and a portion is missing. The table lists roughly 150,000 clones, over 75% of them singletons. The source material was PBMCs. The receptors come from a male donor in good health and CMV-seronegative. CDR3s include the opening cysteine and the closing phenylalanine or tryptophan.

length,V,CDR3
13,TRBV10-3,CAIAGHLNTEAFF
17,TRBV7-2,CASSLRLGAQGGNTIYF
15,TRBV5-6,CASSPRGHMNTEAFF
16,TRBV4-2,CASSQEGKGRQETQYF
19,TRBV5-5,CASSGHSGRLYSGANVLTF
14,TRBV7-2,CASSLTGAGNTIYF
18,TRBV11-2,CASSLVVAGARVGLEQFF
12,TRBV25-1,CASSPGGGEQFF
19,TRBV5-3,CARSLKATSVGVEFYEQYF
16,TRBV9,CASSLGLAGVEETQYF
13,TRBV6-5,CASTTGRGRGYTF
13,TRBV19,CASSPIGGLVQYF
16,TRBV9,CASSVGRELFFYEQYF
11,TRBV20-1,CSATLGRVGYF
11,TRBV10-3,CAISGGYGYTF
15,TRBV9,CASSVATSLLETQYF
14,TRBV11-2,CASSLVQVNQPQHF
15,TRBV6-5,CASSYPGGQTDTQYF
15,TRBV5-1,CASSLGPGGTTEAFF
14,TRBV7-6,CASSSGTSAYEQYF
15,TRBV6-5,CASSLSWGGVYGYTF
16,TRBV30,CAWSGLSGSGGDTQYF
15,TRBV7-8,CASSLRLEGADGYTF
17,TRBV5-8,CASSSWGGSGSYNEQFF
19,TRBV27,CASSLMGLRGRAPLQPQHF
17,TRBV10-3,CAISESSQRVARDTQYF
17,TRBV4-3,CASSQGEAGEAYNEQFF
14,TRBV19,CASSRTGGYTEAFF
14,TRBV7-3,CASSLSGRGSPLHF
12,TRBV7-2,CASSINRGEQYF
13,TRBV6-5,CASSETSGRDQYF
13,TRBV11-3,CASSFNSNTEAFF